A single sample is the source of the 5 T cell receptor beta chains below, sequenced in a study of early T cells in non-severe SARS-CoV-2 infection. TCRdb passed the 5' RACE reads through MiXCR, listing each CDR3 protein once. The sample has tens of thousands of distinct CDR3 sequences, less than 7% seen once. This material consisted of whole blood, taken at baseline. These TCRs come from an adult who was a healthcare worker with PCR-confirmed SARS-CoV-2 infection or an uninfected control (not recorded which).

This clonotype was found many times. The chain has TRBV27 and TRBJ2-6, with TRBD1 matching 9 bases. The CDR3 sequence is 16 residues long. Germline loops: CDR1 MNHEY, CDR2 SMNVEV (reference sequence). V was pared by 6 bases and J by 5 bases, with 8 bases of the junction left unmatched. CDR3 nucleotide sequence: TGTGCCAGCAGCCGGAGACAGGGGGACTGGGCCAACGTCCTGACTTTC. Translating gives CASSRRQGDWANVLTF.

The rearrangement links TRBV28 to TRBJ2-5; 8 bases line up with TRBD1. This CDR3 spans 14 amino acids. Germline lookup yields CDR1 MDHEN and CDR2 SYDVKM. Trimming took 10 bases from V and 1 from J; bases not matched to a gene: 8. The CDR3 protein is CATSDRAGQETQYF. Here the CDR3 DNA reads TGTGCCACCTCGGACAGGGCCGGCCAAGAGACCCAGTACTTC.

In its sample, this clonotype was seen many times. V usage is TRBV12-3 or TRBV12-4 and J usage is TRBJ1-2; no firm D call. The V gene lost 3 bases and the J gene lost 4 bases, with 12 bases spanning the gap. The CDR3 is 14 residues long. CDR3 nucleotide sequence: TGTGCCAGCAGTTTGGAGGGATCAATCTATGGCTACACCTTC. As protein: CASSLEGSIYGYTF.

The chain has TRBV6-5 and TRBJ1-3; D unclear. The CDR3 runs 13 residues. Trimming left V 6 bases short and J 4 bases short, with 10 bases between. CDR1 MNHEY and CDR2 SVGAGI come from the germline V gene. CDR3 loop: CASSRALGNTIYF. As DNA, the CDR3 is TGTGCCAGCAGCCGGGCCCTCGGAAACACCATATATTTT.

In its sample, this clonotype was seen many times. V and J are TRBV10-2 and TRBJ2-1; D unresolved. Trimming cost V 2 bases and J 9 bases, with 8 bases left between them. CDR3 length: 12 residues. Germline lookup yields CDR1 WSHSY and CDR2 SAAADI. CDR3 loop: CASSEPTGEQFF. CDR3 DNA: TGCGCCAGCAGTGAGCCGACGGGTGAGCAGTTCTTC.